This record concerns one T cell receptor (beta chain) sequence. Its antigen is as yet unknown. Source study methods: ImmunoSEQ yielded junction-only sequences lacking quality scores, so filtering differed. Assay: immunoSEQ multiplex PCR; the TCRdb copy retains only in-frame clones and omits some. The DNA gave D and trimming, while V, J and clone size come from that table. This sample has about 380,000 clones, with 96% found just once. These data belong to a study of shared clonotypes between healthy human individuals. Overall study findings and caveats: Generally, naive subsets came out with larger estimated richness than memory subsets.

Combination of CD45RO+ cells with CCR7-negative CD45RA+ TemRA cells was used for CD8 memory. The origin of this receptor is a man aged 25 to 40 in good health. The sequenced sample was memory CD8+ T cells sorted from blood. As for subset: CD45RO+ cells pooled with CCR7-negative TemRA cells.

The CDR3 spells CASSPPTRHYEQYF. In nucleotides, the CDR3 is TGTGCCAGCAGTCCGCCGACTAGGCACTACGAGCAGTACTTC. The chain carries TRBV27 and TRBJ2-7; TRBD2 is a possible D gene (6 bases). The V end was cut by 5 bases, the J end by 3 bases, with 14 bases between. This CDR3 is 14 amino acids long. CDR1 MNHEY and CDR2 SMNVEV come from the germline V gene (reference sequence).